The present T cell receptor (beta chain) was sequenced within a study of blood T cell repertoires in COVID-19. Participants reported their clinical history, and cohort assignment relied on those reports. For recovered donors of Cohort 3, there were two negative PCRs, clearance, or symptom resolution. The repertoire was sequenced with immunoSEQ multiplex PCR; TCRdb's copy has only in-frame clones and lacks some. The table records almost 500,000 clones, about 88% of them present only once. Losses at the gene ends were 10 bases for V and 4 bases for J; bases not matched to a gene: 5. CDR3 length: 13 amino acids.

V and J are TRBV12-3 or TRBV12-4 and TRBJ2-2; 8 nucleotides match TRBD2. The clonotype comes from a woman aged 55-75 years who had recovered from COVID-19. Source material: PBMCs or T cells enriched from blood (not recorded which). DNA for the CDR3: TGTGCCACCCGGGGGGGTTCCACCGGGGAGCTGTTTTTT. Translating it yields CATRGGSTGELFF.